The present entry profiles one TCR beta chain with its context. Its antigen remains unidentified. Trimming cost V 6 bases and J 4 bases, with 10 bases left between them. The CDR3 contains 13 residues. Germline V gene lookup returns CDR1 MNHNY and CDR2 SVGAGI (reference sequence). These data originate in a study of OX40 agonist ivuxolimab in advanced cancers. General observations from the study: Relative to CD4+ cells, CD8+ T cells on average had more expanded clones. The study did not work out the antigen specificity of the expanded peripheral T cells. Clonal expansion among partial responders at 0.1-3.0 mg/kg ranked near the lowest.

Libraries were prepared by immunoSEQ multiplex PCR; TCRdb keeps only in-frame clonotypes and omits some of them. The table includes tens of thousands of clones, about nine tenths detected once. Sequenced material: CD4+ or CD8+ T cells sorted from blood, taken in a trial of the OX40 agonist ivuxolimab. The chain couples TRBV6-6 to TRBJ1-5; D is unresolved. The TCR originated in an adult with an advanced solid tumor such as melanoma, head and neck, liver or kidney cancer. The chain's CDR3 is CASSKGPNQPQHF. The CDR3 DNA reads as TGTGCCAGCAGCAAAGGACCGAATCAGCCCCAGCATTTT.